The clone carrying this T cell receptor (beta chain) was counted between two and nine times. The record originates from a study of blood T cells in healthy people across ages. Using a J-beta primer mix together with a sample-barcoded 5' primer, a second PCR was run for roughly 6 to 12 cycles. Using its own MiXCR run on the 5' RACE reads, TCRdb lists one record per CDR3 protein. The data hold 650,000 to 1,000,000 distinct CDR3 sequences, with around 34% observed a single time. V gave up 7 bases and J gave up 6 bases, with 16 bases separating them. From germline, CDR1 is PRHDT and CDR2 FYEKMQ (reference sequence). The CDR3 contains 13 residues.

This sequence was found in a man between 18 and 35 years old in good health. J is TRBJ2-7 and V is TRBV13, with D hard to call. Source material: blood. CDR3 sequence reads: CASTPAPLREQYF. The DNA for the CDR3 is TGTGCCAGCACCCCTGCCCCTCTGCGCGAGCAGTACTTC. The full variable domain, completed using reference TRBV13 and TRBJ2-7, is AAGVIQSPRHLIKEKRETATLKCYPIPRHDTVYWYQQGPGQDPQFLISFYEKMQSDKGSIPDRFSAQQFSDYHSELNMSSLELGDSALYFCASTPAPLREQYFGPGTRLTVT.